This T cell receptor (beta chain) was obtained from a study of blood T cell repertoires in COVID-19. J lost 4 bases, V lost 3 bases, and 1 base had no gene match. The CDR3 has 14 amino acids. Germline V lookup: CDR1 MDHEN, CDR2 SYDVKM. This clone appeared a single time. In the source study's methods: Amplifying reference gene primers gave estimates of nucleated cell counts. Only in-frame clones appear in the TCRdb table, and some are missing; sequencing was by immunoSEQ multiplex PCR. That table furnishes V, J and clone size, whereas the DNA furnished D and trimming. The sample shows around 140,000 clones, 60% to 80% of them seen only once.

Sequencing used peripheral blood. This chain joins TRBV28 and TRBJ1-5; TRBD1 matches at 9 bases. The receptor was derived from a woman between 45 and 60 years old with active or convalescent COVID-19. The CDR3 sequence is CASSLGQGNQPQHF. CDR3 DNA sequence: TGTGCCAGCAGTTTGGGACAGGGAAATCAGCCCCAGCATTTT. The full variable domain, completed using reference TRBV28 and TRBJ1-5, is DVKVTQSSRYLVKRTGEKVFLECVQDMDHENMFWYRQDPGLGLRLIYFSYDVKMKEKGDIPEGYSVSREKKERFSLILESASTNQTSMYLCASSLGQGNQPQHFGDGTRLSIL.